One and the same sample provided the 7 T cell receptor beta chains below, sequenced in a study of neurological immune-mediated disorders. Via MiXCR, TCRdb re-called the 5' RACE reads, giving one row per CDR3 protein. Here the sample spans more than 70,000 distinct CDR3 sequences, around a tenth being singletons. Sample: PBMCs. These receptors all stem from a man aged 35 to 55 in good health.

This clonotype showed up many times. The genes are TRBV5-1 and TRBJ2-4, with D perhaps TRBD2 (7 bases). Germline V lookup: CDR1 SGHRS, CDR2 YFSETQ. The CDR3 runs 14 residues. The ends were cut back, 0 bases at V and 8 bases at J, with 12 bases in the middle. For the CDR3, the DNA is TGCGCCAGCAGCTTGGCGGGGGGCACAGACATTCAGTACTTC. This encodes CASSLAGGTDIQYF.

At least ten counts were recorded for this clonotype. The CDR3 loop is CASSLGIEGYEQYF. The CDR3, as DNA: TGTGCCAGCAGCTTGGGGATAGAGGGCTACGAGCAGTACTTC. The chain links TRBV7-9 to TRBJ2-7; weak D call: TRBD2 (5 bases). In germline, CDR1 is SEHNR, CDR2 FQNEAQ (reference sequence). V shed 3 bases and J shed 3 bases, with 12 bases lying between them. This CDR3 spans 14 amino acids.

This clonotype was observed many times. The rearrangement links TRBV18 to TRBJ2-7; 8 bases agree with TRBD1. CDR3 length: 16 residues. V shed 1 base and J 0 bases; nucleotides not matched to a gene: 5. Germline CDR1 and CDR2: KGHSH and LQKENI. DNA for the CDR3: TGTGCCAGCTCACCACTTGGGGGACAGGACTCCTACGAGCAGTACTTC. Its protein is CASSPLGGQDSYEQYF. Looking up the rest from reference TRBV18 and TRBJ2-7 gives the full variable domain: NAGVMQNPRHLVRRRGQEARLRCSPMKGHSHVYWYRQLPEEGLKFMVYLQKENIIDESGMPKERFSAEFPKEGPSILRIQQVVRGDSAAYFCASSPLGGQDSYEQYFGPGTRLTVT.

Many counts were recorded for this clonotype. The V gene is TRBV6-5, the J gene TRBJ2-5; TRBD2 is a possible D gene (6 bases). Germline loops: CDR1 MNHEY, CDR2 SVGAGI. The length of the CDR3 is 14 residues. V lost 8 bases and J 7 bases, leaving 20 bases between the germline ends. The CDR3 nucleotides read TGTGCCAGCCGGGACGGAGGGGTGATTAGGACCCAGTACTTC. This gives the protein CASRDGGVIRTQYF.

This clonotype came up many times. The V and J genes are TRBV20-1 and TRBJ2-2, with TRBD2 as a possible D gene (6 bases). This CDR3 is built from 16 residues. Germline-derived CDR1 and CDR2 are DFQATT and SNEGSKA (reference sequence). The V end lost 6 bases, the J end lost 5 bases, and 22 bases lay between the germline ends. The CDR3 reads CSAEGRRGPRTGELFF. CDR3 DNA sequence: TGCAGTGCGGAAGGGAGGCGCGGGCCGAGGACCGGGGAGCTGTTTTTT.

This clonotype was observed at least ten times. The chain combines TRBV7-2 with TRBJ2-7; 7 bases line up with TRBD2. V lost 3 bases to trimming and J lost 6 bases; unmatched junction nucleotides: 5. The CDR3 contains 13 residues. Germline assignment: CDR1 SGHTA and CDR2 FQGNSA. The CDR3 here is CASSFWGEGEQYF. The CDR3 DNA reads TGTGCCAGCAGCTTTTGGGGGGAGGGCGAGCAGTACTTC. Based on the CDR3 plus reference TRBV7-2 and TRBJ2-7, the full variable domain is GAGVSQSPSNKVTEKGKDVELRCDPISGHTALYWYRQSLGQGLEFLIYFQGNSAPDKSGLPSDRFSAERTGGSVSTLTIQRTQQEDSAVYLCASSFWGEGEQYFGPGTRLTVT.

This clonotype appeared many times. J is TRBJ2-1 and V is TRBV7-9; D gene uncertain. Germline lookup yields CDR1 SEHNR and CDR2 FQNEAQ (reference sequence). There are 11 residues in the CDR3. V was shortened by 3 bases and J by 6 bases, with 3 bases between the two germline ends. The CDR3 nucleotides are TGTGCCAGCAGCTTCGCCAATGAGCAGTTCTTC. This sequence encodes CASSFANEQFF.